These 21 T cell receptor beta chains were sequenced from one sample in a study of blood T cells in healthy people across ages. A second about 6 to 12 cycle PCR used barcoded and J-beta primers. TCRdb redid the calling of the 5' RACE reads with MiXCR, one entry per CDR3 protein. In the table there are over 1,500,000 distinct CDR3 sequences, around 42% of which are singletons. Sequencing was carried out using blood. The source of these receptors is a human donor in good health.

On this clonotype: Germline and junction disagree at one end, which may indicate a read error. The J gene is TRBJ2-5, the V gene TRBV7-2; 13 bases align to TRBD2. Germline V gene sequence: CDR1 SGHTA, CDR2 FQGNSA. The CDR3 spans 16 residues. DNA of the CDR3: TGCGCCAGCAGCAAACTAGCGGGGGGGCTAGAAGAGACCCAGTACTTC. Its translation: CASSKLAGGLEETQYF.

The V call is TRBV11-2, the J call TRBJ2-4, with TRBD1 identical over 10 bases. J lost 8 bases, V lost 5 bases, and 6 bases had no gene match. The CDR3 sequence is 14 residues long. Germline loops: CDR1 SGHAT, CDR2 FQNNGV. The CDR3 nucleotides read TGTGCCAGCAGCCCGGGACAGGGGACGTACATTCAGTACTTC. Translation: CASSPGQGTYIQYF. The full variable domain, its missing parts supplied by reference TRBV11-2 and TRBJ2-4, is EAGVAQSPRYKIIEKRQSVAFWCNPISGHATLYWYQQILGQGPKLLIQFQNNGVVDDSQLPKDRFSAERLKGVDSTLKIQPAKLEDSAVYLCASSPGQGTYIQYFGAGTRLSVL.

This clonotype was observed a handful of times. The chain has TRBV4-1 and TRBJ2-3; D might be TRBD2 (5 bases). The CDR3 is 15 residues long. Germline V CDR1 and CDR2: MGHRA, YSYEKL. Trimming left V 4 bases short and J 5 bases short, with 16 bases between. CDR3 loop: CASSPTVSTIDTQYF. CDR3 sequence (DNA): TGCGCCAGCAGCCCAACTGTATCGACTATAGATACGCAGTATTTT.

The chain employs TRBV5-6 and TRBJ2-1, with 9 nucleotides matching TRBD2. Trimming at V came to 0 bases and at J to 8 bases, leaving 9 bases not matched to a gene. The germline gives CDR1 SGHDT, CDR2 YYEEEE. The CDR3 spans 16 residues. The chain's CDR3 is CASSLGLAGVVDEQFF. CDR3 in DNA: TGTGCCAGCAGCTTGGGGTTAGCGGGGGTGGTGGATGAGCAGTTCTTC.

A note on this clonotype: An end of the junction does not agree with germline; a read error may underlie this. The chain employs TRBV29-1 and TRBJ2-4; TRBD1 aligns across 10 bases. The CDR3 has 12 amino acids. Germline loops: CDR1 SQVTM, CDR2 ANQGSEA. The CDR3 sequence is CRVGTGDFGQYF. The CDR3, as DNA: TGCCGCGTCGGGACAGGGGATTTCGGGCAGTACTTC.

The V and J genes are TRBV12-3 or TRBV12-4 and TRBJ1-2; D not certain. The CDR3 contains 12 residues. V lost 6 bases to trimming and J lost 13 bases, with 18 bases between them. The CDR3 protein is CASRLGPSRGTF. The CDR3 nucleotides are TGTGCCAGCAGACTCGGACCCTCCCGGGGCACCTTC.

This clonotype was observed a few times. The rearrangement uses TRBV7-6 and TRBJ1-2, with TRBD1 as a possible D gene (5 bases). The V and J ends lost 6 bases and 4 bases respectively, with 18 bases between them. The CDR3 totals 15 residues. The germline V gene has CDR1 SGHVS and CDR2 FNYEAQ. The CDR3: CASRQGAGPFYGYTF. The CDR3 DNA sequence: TGTGCCAGCAGACAAGGAGCAGGGCCCTTCTATGGCTACACCTTC.

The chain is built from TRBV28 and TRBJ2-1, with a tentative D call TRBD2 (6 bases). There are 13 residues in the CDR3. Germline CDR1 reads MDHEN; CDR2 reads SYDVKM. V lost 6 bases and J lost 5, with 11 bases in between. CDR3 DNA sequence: TGTGCCAGCAGCGGGAGTACAAACAATGAGCAGTTCTTC. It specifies CASSGSTNNEQFF. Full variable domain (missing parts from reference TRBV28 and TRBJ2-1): DVKVTQSSRYLVKRTGEKVFLECVQDMDHENMFWYRQDPGLGLRLIYFSYDVKMKEKGDIPEGYSVSREKKERFSLILESASTNQTSMYLCASSGSTNNEQFFGPGTRLTVL.

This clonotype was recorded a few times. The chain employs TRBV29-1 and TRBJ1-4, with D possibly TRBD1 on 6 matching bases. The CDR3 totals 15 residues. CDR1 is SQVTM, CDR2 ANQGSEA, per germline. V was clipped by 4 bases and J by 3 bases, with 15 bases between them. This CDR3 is CSVVPRGQANEKLFF. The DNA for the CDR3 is TGCAGCGTTGTCCCGCGGGGGCAGGCTAATGAAAAACTGTTTTTT.

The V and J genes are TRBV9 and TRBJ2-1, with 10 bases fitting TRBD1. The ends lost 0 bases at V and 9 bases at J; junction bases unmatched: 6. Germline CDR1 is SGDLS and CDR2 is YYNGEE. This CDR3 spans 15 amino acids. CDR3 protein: CASSVVGDRGFEQFF. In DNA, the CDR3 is TGTGCCAGCAGCGTAGTTGGGGACAGGGGTTTTGAGCAGTTCTTC.

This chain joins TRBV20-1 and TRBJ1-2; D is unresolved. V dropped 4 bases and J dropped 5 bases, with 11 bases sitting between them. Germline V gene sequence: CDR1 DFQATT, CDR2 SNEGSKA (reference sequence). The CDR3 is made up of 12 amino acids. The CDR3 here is CSAIWREYGYTF. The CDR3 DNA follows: TGCAGTGCTATTTGGAGAGAATATGGCTACACCTTC.

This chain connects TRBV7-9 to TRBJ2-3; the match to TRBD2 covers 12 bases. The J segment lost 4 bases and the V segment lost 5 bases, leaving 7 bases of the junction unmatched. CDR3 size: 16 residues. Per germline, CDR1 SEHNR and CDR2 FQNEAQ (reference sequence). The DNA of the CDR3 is TGTGCCAGCAGCGCCTGGACTAGCGGGATGGCAGATACGCAGTATTTT. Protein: CASSAWTSGMADTQYF.

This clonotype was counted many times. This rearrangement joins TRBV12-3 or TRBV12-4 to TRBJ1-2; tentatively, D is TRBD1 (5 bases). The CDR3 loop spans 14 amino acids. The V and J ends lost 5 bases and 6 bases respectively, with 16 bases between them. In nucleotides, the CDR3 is TGTGCCAGCAGTCCTAACCGGGGGGGTAATGGCTACACCTTC. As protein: CASSPNRGGNGYTF.

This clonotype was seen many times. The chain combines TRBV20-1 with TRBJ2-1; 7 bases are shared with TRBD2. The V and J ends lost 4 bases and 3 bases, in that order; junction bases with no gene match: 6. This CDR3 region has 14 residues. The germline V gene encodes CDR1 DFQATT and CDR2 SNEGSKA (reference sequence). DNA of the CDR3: TGCAGTGCTAAAGGCGGGGGAAGCTACAATGAGCAGTTCTTC. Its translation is CSAKGGGSYNEQFF.

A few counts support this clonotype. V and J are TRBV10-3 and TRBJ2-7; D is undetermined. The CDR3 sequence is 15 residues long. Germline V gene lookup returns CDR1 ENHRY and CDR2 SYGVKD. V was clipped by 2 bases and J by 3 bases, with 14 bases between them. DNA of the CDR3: TGTGCCATCAGTGAGAAAGTAGGCAGGATCTACGAGCAGTACTTC. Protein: CAISEKVGRIYEQYF.

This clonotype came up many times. CDR3 amino acids: CASSYTRAPYNEQFF. The CDR3 nucleotides read TGTGCCAGCAGCTACACTCGGGCCCCCTACAATGAGCAGTTCTTC. The chain uses TRBV7-9 and TRBJ2-1; D not resolved. CDR1 and CDR2 (germline): SEHNR, FQNEAQ (reference sequence). The CDR3 length is 15 residues. Deletions cut 4 bases from V and 2 bases from J, with 12 bases between.

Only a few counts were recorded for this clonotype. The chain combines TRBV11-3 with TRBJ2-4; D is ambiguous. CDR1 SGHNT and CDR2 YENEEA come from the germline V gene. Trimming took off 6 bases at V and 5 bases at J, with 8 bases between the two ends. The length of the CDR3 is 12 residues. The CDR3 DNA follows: TGTGCCAGCAGTAAAAGGGAAAACATTCAGTACTTC. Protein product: CASSKRENIQYF.

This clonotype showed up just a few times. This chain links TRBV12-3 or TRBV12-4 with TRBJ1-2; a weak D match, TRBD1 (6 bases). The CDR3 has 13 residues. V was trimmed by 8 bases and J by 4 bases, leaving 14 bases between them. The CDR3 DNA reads TGTGCCAGCGAGAGGGGGTCCGGCTATGGCTACACCTTC. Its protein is CASERGSGYGYTF.

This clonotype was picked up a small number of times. Here the CDR3 reads CASSEAGVGTDTQYF. In DNA, the CDR3 is TGTGCCAGCAGTGAAGCGGGAGTGGGTACAGATACGCAGTATTTT. The chain recombines TRBV6-1 with TRBJ2-3; the D gene is possibly TRBD2 (5 bases). The CDR3 contains 15 residues. Germline assignment: CDR1 MNHNS and CDR2 SASEGT. The ends were cut back, 0 bases at V and 3 bases at J, with 10 bases in the middle.

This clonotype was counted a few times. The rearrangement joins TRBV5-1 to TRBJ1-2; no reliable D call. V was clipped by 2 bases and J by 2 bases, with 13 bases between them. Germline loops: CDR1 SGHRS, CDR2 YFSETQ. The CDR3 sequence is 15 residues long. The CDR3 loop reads CASSFRVAGNYGYTF. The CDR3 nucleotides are TGCGCCAGCAGCTTTAGGGTCGCGGGCAACTATGGCTACACCTTC.

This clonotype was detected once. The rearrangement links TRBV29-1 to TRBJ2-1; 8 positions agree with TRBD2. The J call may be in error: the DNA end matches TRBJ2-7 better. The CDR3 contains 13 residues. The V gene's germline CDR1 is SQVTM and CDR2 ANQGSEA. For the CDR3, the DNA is TGCAGCGGGACTAGCCACTCCTACAATGAGCAGTACTTC. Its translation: CSGTSHSYNEQYF.